This T cell receptor beta chain was documented in a study (dated by TCRdb to 2013 to 2016). Background on the whole study: Whether tumor-infiltrating Tregs in breast cancer are recruited from blood Tregs or converted in situ from other CD4+ T cell subsets was tested.

Full-length TCR variable regions were amplified by 5' RACE PCR with constant-region reverse primers, followed by semi-nested PCR with Nested Universal Primer A. Using the ReliaPrep RNA Cell Miniprep System, total RNA was extracted, and the SMARTer RACE 5'/3' Kit was then used to reverse transcribe the RNA into 5'RACE-ready cDNA. Multiplex adaptors were used to barcode full-length TCR alpha and beta libraries, and the barcoded libraries were sequenced on an Illumina MiSeq. In the paper's pipeline: For each of nine subset-tissue groups, sequencing data from the five patients were pooled, and the groups were then compared using unsupervised clustering of TCR gene usage. The Morisita-Horn index was used to calculate repertoire similarity, with shared sequences weighted by how much each contributed to each repertoire. Starting from the raw public reads, TCRdb applied fastp trimming at Q25, assembled clones with MiXCR and retained in-frame beta chains. Identical CDR3 proteins give one entry, which carries the most common genes and DNA. These V and J calls are TCRdb output, not the study's own analysis. This sample holds some 62,000 distinct CDR3 sequences; around a fifth were observed only once. Jointly, the top ten make up just under 3% of the sample.

This clonotype has just a few counts. The antigen this receptor binds is unknown. There are no base qualities to consult, and no much larger clone falls within one base. Overall results and qualifications from the work: The TCR alpha and beta sequences of tumor-infiltrating Tregs showed the greatest overlap with tumor naive CD4+ T cells, followed by blood naive CD4+ T cells. Tumor memory CD4+ T cell TCR gene usage clustered with blood and lymph node memory CD4+ cells and lymph node naive CD4+ cells. Validation in the larger cohort was restricted to a single TCR beta V-J rearrangement rather than whole repertoires.

V is clipped by 3 bases and J by 0 bases, and the sequence between their germline boundaries is 8 bases long. Counted from cysteine to phenylalanine, this CDR3 has 14 amino acids. CDR3 DNA is the only sequence kept; it has 42 bases, read in frame from the first base. The memory CD4+ T cell population was isolated based on a CD4+CD45RO+CD25- phenotype. Tregs, naive and memory CD4+ T cells from tumor, blood and ipsilateral draining lymph nodes of five breast cancer patients underwent full-length TCR alpha and beta sequencing. Tumor tissue and lymph nodes obtained from ipsilateral axillary dissection were perfused with PBS, minced and then digested with collagenase I and hyaluronidase. Mononuclear cells from lymph nodes or about 55 ml of peripheral blood were isolated by Ficoll density gradient centrifugation. Sorted cell populations were confirmed by FACS to exceed 90% purity.

This TCR derives from a female donor with breast cancer. The chain employs TRBV12-3 or TRBV12-4 and TRBJ1-1; the D segment cannot be called with confidence. Sequencing was performed on memory CD4+ T cells sorted from a lymph node. This sample's cell subset or site label indicates: memory CD4+ T cells, CD4+CD45RO+CD25-. The DNA sequence is TGTGCCAGCAGTTTTGCGCACCTGAACACTGAAGCTTTCTTT. Translated, this gives CASSFAHLNTEAFF.